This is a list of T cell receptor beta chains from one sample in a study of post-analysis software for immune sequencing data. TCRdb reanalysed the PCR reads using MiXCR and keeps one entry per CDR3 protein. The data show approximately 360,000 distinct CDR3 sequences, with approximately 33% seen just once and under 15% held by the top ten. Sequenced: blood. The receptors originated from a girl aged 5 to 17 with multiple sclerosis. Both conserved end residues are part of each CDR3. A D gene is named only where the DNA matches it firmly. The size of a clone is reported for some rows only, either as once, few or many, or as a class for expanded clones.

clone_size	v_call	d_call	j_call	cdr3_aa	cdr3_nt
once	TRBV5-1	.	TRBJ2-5	CASSLKLPGQQETQYF	TGCGCCAGCAGCCTTAAGCTCCCGGGACAACAAGAGACCCAGTACTTC
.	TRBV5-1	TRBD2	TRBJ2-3	CASSLGGLAIDTQYF	TGCGCCAGCAGCTTGGGGGGACTAGCGATAGATACGCAGTATTTT
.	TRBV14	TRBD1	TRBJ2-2	CASSQWDSKLFF	TGTGCCAGCAGCCAATGGGACAGCAAGCTGTTTTTT
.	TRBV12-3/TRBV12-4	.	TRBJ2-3	CASSFRSIDTQYF	TGTGCCAGCAGTTTTAGGTCTATTGATACGCAGTATTTT
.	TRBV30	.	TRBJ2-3	CAWSVRMGDTQYF	TGTGCCTGGAGTGTAAGAATGGGAGATACGCAGTATTTT
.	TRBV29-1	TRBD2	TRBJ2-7	CSVESLAGLTYEQYF	TGCAGCGTTGAATCCCTAGCGGGGCTAACCTACGAGCAGTACTTC
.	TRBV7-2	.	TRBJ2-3	CASSLNPLQPDTQYF	TGTGCCAGCAGCTTAAATCCCCTGCAACCAGATACGCAGTATTTT
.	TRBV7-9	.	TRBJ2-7	CASSLDSGDEQYF	TGTGCCAGCAGCCTTGACTCAGGGGACGAGCAGTACTTC
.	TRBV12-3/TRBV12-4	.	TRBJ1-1	CASSTDDRLNTEAFF	TGTGCCAGCAGCACCGATGACAGACTCAACACTGAAGCTTTCTTT
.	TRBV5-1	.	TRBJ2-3	CASRRDLGDTQYF	TGCGCCAGCAGGAGGGACCTGGGGGATACGCAGTATTTT
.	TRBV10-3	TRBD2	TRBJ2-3	CAISESVAGGDTQYF	TGTGCCATCAGTGAGTCGGTAGCCGGGGGGGATACGCAGTATTTT
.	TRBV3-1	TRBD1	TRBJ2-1	CASSQGDRALTFYNEQFF	TGTGCCAGCAGCCAAGGGGACAGGGCCTTAACTTTCTACAATGAGCAGTTCTTC
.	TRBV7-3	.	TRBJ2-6	CASSLEGIPSGANVLTF	TGTGCCAGCAGCTTAGAGGGGATCCCCTCTGGGGCCAACGTCCTGACTTTC
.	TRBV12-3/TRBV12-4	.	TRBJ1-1	CASSPTLGTMNTEAFF	TGTGCCAGCAGTCCCACATTAGGGACCATGAACACTGAAGCTTTCTTT
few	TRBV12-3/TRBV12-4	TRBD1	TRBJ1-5	CASTAGGQGIQPQHF	TGTGCCAGCACCGCCGGAGGACAGGGGATTCAGCCCCAGCATTTT
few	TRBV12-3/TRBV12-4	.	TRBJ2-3	CASSFTEATDTQYF	TGTGCCAGCAGTTTTACAGAGGCCACAGATACGCAGTATTTT
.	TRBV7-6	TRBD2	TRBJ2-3	CASSRTSGGANTQYF	TGTGCCAGCAGCCGGACTAGCGGGGGGGCCAATACGCAGTATTTT
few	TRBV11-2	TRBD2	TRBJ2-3	CASSSPRITSGGRADTQYF	TGTGCCAGCAGCTCTCCGCGTATCACTAGCGGGGGTCGCGCAGATACGCAGTATTTT
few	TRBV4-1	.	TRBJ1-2	CASSQEGFEFYGYTF	TGCGCCAGCAGCCAAGAAGGGTTTGAGTTCTATGGCTACACCTTC
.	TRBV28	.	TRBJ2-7	CASREPQGRSYEQYF	TGTGCCAGCAGAGAACCCCAGGGACGCTCCTACGAGCAGTACTTC
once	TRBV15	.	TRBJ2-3	CATSPRPGSRIDTQYF	TGTGCCACCAGCCCCCGGCCGGGTAGTAGAATAGATACGCAGTATTTT
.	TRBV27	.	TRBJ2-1	CASSEGLADQETQFF	TGTGCCAGCAGCGAAGGGCTTGCGGATCAAGAGACCCAGTTCTTC
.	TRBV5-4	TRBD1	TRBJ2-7	CASKPGQVTYEQYF	TGTGCCAGCAAGCCGGGACAGGTTACCTACGAGCAGTACTTC
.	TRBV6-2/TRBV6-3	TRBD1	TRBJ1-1	CASSSHHNRDRGPNTEAFF	TGTGCCAGCAGTTCCCATCACAACCGGGACAGGGGGCCGAACACTGAAGCTTTCTTT
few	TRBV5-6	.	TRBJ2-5	CASSKKYGEETQYF	TGTGCCAGCAGCAAGAAGTACGGGGAGGAGACCCAGTACTTC
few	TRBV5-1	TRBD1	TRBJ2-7	CASSLGRQGGRVEQYF	TGCGCCAGCAGCTTGGGGCGACAGGGTGGTCGTGTCGAGCAGTACTTC
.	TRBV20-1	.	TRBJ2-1	CGAAQGLGGNEQFF	TGCGGTGCTGCCCAGGGGCTAGGGGGCAATGAGCAGTTCTTC
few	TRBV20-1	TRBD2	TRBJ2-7	CSAPGLAGATYEQYF	TGCAGTGCTCCGGGACTAGCGGGGGCAACCTACGAGCAGTACTTC
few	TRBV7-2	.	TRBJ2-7	CASIWGLRYNEQYF	TGTGCCAGCATCTGGGGATTGAGGTACAATGAGCAGTACTTC
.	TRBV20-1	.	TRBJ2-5	CSATRGSGKETQYF	TGCAGTGCTACCAGGGGTTCGGGGAAAGAGACCCAGTACTTC
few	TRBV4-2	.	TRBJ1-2	CASSQEARAGGYTF	TGTGCCAGCAGCCAAGAGGCCAGGGCAGGTGGCTACACCTTC
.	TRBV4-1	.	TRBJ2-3	CASSQGRDDTQYF	TGCGCCAGCAGCCAGGGAAGAGATGATACGCAGTATTTT
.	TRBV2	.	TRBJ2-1	CAILGQGERNEQFF	TGTGCCATCCTAGGGCAGGGCGAGCGGAATGAGCAGTTCTTC
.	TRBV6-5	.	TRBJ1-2	CASSYSGRGDGYTF	TGTGCCAGCAGTTACTCTGGCAGGGGTGACGGCTACACCTTC
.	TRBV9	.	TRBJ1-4	CASSAFLSANEKLFF	TGTGCCAGCAGCGCCTTCCTATCGGCTAATGAAAAACTGTTTTTT
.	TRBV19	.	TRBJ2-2	CASSSYGELFF	TGTGCCAGTAGCAGCTACGGGGAGCTGTTTTTT
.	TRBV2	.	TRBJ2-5	CASSDRGGRETQYF	TGTGCCAGCAGTGACAGGGGGGGGCGAGAGACCCAGTACTTC
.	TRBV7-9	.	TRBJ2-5	CASSLPVLRTQYF	TGTGCCAGCAGCTTACCTGTCTTGAGGACCCAGTACTTC
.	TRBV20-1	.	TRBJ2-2	CSATLDSLGTGELFF	TGCAGTGCTACCTTGGACTCCCTGGGGACCGGGGAGCTGTTTTTT
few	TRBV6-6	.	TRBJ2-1	CASSYIDEQFF	TGTGCCAGCAGTTACATCGATGAGCAGTTCTTC
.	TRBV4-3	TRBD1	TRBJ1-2	CASSQGQGFYGYTF	TGCGCCAGCAGTCAGGGACAGGGGTTCTATGGCTACACCTTC
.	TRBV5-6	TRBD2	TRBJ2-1	CASSLFGGNYNEQFF	TGTGCCAGCAGCTTGTTCGGGGGGAACTACAATGAGCAGTTCTTC
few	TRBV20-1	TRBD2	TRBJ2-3	CSAVLAGGLGTDTQYF	TGCAGTGCAGTACTAGCGGGGGGGCTTGGGACAGATACGCAGTATTTT